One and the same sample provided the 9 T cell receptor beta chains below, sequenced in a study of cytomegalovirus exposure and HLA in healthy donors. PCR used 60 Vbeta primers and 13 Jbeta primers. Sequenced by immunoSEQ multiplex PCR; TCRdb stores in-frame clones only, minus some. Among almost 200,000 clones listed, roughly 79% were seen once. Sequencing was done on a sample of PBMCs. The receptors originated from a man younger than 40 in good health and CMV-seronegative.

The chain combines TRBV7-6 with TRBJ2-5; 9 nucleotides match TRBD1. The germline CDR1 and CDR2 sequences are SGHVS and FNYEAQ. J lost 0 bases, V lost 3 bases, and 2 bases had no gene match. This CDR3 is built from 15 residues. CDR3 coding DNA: TGTGCCAGCAGCTTGGGACAGGGATACCAAGAGACCCAGTACTTC. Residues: CASSLGQGYQETQYF.

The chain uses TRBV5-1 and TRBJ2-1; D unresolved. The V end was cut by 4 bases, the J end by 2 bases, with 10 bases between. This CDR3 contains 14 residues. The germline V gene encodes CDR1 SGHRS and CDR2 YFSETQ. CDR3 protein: CASSVELTYNEQFF. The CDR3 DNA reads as TGCGCCAGCAGCGTGGAGCTGACCTACAATGAGCAGTTCTTC.

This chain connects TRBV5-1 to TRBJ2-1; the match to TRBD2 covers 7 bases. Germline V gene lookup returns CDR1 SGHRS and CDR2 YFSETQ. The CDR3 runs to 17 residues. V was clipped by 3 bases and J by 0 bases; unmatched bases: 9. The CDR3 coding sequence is TGCGCCAGCAGCTCACTTTTGGGCGGGAGCTCCTACAATGAGCAGTTCTTC. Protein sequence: CASSSLLGGSSYNEQFF.

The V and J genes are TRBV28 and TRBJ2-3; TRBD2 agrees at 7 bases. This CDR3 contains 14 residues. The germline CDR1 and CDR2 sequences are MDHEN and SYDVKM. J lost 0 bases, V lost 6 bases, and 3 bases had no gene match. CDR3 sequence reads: CASSPSGSTDTQYF. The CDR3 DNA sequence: TGTGCCAGCAGCCCTAGCGGAAGCACAGATACGCAGTATTTT.

CDR3 residues: CASSPRTGGSYNEQFF. DNA of the CDR3: TGTGCCAGCTCACCGCGCACTGGCGGGAGCTACAATGAGCAGTTCTTC. The chain has TRBV18 and TRBJ2-1; 7 nucleotides match TRBD2. V trimming: 3 bases; J trimming: 3 bases; junction bases outside the gene matches: 8. CDR1 is KGHSH and CDR2 is LQKENI in the germline V gene. This CDR3 comprises 16 residues.

The CDR3, as DNA: TGCGCCAGCAGCCCGGGACTAGCGGAGGTCGATGAGCAGTTCTTC. Its protein is CASSPGLAEVDEQFF. The chain recombines TRBV4-1 with TRBJ2-1; TRBD2 aligns across 11 bases. CDR3 length: 15 amino acids. V dropped 4 bases and J dropped 8; count of bases not matched to a gene: 7. Looked up from germline, CDR1 is MGHRA and CDR2 is YSYEKL.

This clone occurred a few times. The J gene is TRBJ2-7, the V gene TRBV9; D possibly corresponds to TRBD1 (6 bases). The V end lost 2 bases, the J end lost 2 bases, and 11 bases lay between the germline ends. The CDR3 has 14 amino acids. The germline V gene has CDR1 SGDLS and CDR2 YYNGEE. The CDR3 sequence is CASSVTDSPYEQYF. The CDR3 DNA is TGTGCCAGCAGCGTGACGGACAGCCCCTACGAGCAGTACTTC.

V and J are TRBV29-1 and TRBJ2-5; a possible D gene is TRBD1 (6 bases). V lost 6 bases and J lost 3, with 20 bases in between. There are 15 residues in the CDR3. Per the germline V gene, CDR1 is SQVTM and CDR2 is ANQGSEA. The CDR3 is CSVDNPRQGKETQYF. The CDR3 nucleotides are TGCAGCGTAGATAACCCGCGGCAGGGGAAAGAGACCCAGTACTTC.

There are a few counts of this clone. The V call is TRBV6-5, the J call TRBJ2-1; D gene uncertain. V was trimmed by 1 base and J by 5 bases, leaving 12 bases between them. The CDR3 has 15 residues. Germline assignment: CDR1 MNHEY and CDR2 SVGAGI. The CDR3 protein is CASSYFPLSDNEQFF. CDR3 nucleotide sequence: TGTGCCAGCAGTTACTTTCCCTTGTCGGACAATGAGCAGTTCTTC.